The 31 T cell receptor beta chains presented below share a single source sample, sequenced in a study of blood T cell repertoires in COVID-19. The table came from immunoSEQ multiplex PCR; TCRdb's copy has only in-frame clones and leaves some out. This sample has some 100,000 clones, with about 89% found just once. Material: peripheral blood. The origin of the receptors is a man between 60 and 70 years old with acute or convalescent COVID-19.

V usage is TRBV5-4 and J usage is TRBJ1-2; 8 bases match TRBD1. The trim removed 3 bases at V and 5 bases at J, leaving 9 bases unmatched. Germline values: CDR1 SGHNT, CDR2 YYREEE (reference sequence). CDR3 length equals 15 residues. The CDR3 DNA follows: TGTGCCAGCAGCTCCGAGACAGGGGCGGGGTATGGCTACACCTTC. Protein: CASSSETGAGYGYTF.

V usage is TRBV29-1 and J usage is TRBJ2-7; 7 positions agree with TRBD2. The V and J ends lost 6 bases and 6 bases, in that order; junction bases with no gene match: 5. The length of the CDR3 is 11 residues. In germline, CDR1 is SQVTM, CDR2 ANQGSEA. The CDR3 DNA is TGCAGCGTCGGGACTACTTTCGAGCAGTACTTC. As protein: CSVGTTFEQYF.

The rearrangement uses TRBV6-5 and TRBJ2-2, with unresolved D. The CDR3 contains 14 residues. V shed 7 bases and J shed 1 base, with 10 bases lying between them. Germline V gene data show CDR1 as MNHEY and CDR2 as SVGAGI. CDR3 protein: CASKRSRNTGELFF. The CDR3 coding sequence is TGTGCCAGCAAACGCTCGCGGAACACCGGGGAGCTGTTTTTT.

CDR3 sequence (DNA): TGTGCCAGCAGCCCCCTAACTAGCGGCTACGAGCAGTACTTC. Its protein is CASSPLTSGYEQYF. This chain connects TRBV3-1 (or the pseudogene TRBV3-2) to TRBJ2-7; 8 bases are shared with TRBD2. The CDR3 is made up of 14 amino acids. With 4 bases clipped from V and 3 bases from J, the junction kept 5 bases outside the gene matches. The germline CDR1 and CDR2 sequences are LGHDT and YNNKEL (reference sequence).

CDR3 nucleotides: TGTGCCAGCAGCCCCAACAGGGGGGCAAATTCACCCCTCCACTTT. It translates to CASSPNRGANSPLHF. The chain combines TRBV11-2 with TRBJ1-6; 8 nucleotides agree with TRBD1. CDR1 SGHAT and CDR2 FQNNGV come from the germline V gene. The CDR3 is 15 residues long. J gave up 7 bases and V 5 bases, and 7 bases lay outside the gene matches.

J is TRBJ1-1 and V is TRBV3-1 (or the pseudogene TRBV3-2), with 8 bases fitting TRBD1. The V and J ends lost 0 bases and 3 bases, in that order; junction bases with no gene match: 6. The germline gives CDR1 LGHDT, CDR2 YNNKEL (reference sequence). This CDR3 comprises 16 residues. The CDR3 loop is CASSQEATGADTEAFF. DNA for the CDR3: TGTGCCAGCAGCCAAGAAGCGACAGGGGCGGACACTGAAGCTTTCTTT.

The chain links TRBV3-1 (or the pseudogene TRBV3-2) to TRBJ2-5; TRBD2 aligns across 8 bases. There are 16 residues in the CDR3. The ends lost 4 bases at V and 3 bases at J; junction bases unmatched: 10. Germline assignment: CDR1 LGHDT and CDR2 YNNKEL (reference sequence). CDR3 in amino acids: CASSPHNGRAEETQYF. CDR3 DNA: TGTGCCAGCAGCCCTCACAACGGGAGGGCCGAAGAGACCCAGTACTTC.

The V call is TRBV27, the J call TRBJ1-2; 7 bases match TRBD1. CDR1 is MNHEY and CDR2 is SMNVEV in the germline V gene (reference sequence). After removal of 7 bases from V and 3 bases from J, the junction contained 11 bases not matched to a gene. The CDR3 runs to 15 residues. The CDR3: CASKEGAGLDYGYTF. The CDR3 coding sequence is TGTGCCAGCAAGGAGGGGGCGGGACTGGACTATGGCTACACCTTC.

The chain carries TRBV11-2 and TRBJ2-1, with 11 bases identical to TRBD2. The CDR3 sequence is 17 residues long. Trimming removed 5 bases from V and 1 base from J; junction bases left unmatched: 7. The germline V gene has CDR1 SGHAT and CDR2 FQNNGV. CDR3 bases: TGTGCCAGCAGCAGTGGGGGGACTAGCGGTTCCTACAATGAGCAGTTCTTC. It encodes CASSSGGTSGSYNEQFF.

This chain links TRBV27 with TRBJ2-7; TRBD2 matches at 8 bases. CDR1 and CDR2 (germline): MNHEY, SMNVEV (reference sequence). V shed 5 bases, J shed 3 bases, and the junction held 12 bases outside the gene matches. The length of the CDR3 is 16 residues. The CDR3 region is CASSTLLPGLVYEQYF. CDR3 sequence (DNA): TGTGCCAGCAGTACTCTCTTGCCGGGACTAGTCTACGAGCAGTACTTC.

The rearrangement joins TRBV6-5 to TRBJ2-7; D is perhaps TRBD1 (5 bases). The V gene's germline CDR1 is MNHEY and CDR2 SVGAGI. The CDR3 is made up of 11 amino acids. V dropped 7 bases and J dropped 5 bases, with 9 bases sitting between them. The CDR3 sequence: CASTGSNEQYF. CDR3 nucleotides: TGTGCCAGCACAGGGTCCAACGAGCAGTACTTC.

CDR3: CASSQIRDRGGQPQHF. The CDR3 nucleotides read TGCGCCAGCAGCCAAATCCGGGACAGGGGCGGTCAGCCCCAGCATTTT. The V call is TRBV4-1, the J call TRBJ1-5, with 10 nucleotides matching TRBD1. Per germline, CDR1 MGHRA and CDR2 YSYEKL. After removal of 2 bases from V and 6 bases from J, the junction contained 7 bases not matched to a gene. The length of the CDR3 is 16 residues.

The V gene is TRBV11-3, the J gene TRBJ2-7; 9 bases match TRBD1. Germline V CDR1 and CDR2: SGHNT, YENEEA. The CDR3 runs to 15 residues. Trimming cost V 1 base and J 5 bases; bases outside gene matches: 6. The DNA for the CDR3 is TGTGCCAGCAGCTTAGGGGGACAGGGTGCGCACGAGCAGTACTTC. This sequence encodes CASSLGGQGAHEQYF.

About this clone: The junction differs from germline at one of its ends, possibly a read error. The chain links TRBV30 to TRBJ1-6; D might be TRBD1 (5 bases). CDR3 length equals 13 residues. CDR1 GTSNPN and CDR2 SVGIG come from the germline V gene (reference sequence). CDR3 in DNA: TGTGCCCGGAGGGGTATAGGAGATTCACCCCTCCACTTT. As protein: CARRGIGDSPLHF.

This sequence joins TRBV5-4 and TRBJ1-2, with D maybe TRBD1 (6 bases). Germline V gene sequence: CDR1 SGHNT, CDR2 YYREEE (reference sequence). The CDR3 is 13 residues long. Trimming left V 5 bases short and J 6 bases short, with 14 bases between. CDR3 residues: CASRMADSNGYTF. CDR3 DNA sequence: TGTGCCAGCAGGATGGCGGACAGTAATGGCTACACCTTC.

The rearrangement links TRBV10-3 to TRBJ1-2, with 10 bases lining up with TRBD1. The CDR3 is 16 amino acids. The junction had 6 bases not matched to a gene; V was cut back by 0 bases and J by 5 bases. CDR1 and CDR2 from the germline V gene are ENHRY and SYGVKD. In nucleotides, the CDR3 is TGTGCCATCAGTGAGTCAGGACAGGGGGACCCTTATGGCTACACCTTC. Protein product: CAISESGQGDPYGYTF.

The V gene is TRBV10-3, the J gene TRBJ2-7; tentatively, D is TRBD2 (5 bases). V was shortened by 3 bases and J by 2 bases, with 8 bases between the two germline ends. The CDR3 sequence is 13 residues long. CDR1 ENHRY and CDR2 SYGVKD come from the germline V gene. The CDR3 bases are TGTGCCATCAGTGATATCGGGGCCTACGAGCAGTACGTC. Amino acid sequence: CAISDIGAYEQYV.

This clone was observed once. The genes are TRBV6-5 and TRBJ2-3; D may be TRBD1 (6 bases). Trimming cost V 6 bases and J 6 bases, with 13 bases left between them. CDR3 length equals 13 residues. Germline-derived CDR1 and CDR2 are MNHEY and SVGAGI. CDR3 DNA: TGTGCCAGCAGGAGGGGGTGGGGGGATACGCAGTATTTT. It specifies CASRRGWGDTQYF.

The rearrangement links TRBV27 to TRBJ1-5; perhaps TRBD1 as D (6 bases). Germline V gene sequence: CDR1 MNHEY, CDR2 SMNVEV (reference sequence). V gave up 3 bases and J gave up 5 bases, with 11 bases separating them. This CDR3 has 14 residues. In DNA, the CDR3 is TGTGCCAGCAGTTTGGACAGCCCGGATCAGCCCCAGCATTTT. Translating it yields CASSLDSPDQPQHF.

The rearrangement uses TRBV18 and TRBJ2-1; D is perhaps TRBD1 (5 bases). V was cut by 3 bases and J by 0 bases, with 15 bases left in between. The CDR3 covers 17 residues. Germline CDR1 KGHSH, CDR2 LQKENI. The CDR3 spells CASSPRYQGSSYNEQFF. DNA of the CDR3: TGTGCCAGCTCACCGCGGTACCAGGGCAGCTCCTACAATGAGCAGTTCTTC.

The DNA of the CDR3 is TGTGCCAGCAGTGAACAGGCGAACACTGAAGCTTTCTTT. Encoded protein: CASSEQANTEAFF. V gene TRBV6-4 combines with J gene TRBJ1-1; the D gene is possibly TRBD1 (5 bases). The CDR3 spans 13 residues. Trimming took 3 bases from V and 1 from J, leaving 6 bases between them. Germline CDR1 reads MRHNA; CDR2 reads SNTAGT.

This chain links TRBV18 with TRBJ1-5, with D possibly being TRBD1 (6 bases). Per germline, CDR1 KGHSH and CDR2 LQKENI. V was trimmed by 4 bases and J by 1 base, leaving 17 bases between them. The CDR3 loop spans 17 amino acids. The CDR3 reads CASSRLSGERSNQPQHF. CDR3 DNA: TGTGCCAGCTCACGGTTGTCAGGGGAACGCAGCAATCAGCCCCAGCATTTT.

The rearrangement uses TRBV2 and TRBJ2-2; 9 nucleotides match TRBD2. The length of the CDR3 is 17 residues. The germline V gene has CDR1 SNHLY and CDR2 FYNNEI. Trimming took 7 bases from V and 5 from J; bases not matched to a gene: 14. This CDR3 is CASTLGAGGPSTGELFF. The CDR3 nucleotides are TGTGCCAGCACCCTAGGGGCGGGAGGGCCAAGTACCGGGGAGCTGTTTTTT.

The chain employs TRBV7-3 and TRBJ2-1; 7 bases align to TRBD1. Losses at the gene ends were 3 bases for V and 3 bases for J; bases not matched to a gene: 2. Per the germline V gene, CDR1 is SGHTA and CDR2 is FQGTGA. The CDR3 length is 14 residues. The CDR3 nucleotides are TGTGCCAGCAGCTTGTCAGGGGGCTACAATGAGCAGTTCTTC. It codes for CASSLSGGYNEQFF.

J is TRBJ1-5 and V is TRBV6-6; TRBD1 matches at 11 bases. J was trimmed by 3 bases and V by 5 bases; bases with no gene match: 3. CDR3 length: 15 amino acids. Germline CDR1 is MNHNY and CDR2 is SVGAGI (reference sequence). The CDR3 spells CASSRDRGDNQPQHF. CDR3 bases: TGTGCCAGCAGTAGGGACAGGGGGGACAATCAGCCCCAGCATTTT.

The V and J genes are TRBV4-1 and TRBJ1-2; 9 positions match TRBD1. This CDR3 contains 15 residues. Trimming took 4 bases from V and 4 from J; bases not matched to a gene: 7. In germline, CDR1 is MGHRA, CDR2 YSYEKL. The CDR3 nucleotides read TGCGCCAGCAGCCGTGATCCGGGACAGGGCTATGGCTACACCTTC. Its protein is CASSRDPGQGYGYTF.

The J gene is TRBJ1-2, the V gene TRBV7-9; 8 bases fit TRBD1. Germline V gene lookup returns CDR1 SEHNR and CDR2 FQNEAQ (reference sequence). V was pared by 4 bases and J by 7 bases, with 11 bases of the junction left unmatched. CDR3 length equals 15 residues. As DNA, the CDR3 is TGTGCCAGCAGCTCAGATTGGACAGGGAAAATTGGCTACACCTTC. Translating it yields CASSSDWTGKIGYTF.

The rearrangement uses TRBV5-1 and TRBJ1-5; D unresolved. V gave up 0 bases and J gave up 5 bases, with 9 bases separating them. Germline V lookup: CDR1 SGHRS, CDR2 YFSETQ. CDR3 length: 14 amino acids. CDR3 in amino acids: CASSLDGVDQPQHF. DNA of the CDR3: TGCGCCAGCAGCTTGGACGGAGTGGATCAGCCCCAGCATTTT. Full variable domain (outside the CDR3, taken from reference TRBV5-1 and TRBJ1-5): KAGVTQTPRYLIKTRGQQVTLSCSPISGHRSVSWYQQTPGQGLQFLFEYFSETQRNKGNFPGRFSGRQFSNSRSEMNVSTLELGDSALYLCASSLDGVDQPQHFGDGTRLSIL.

CDR3 residues: CASSFDRGHDTQYF. Written as DNA, the CDR3 is TGTGCCAGCAGTTTTGACAGGGGACACGATACGCAGTATTTT. The chain is built from TRBV28 and TRBJ2-3; TRBD1 matches at 8 bases. CDR1 and CDR2 (germline): MDHEN, SYDVKM. With 3 bases clipped from V and 6 bases from J, the junction kept 5 bases outside the gene matches. CDR3 size: 14 residues. The full variable domain, with the rest looked up from reference TRBV28 and TRBJ2-3, is DVKVTQSSRYLVKRTGEKVFLECVQDMDHENMFWYRQDPGLGLRLIYFSYDVKMKEKGDIPEGYSVSREKKERFSLILESASTNQTSMYLCASSFDRGHDTQYFGPGTRLTVL.

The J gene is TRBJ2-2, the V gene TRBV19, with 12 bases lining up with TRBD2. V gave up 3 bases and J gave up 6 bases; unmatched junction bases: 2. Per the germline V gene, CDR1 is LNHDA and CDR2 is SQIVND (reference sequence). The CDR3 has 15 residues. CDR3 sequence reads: CASSILAGGPGELFF. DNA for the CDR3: TGTGCCAGTAGTATTCTAGCGGGAGGGCCCGGGGAGCTGTTTTTT. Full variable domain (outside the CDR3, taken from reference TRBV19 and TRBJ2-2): DGGITQSPKYLFRKEGQNVTLSCEQNLNHDAMYWYRQDPGQGLRLIYYSQIVNDFQKGDIAEGYSVSREKKESFPLTVTSAQKNPTAFYLCASSILAGGPGELFFGEGSRLTVL.

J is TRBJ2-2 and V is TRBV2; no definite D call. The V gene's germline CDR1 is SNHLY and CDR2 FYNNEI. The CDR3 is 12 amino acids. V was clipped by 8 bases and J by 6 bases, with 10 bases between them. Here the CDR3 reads CASSLTAGELFF. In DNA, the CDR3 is TGTGCCAGCTCCCTTACGGCCGGGGAGCTGTTTTTT.